This record concerns one T cell receptor (beta chain) sequence. Antigen specificity is unknown. Next came a second PCR, run for about 7 to 12 cycles, which used a sample-barcoded 5' primer along with a J-beta primer mix. Each sample provided no less than 2.5 million CDR3-containing paired-end reads. TCRdb re-called the 5' RACE reads through MiXCR, storing one row per CDR3 protein. The sample lists hundreds of thousands of distinct CDR3 sequences; more than 25% were seen once. The CDR3 runs to 15 residues. V shed 0 bases and J 7 bases; nucleotides not matched to a gene: 6. In germline, CDR1 is SGHKS, CDR2 YYEKEE (reference sequence). This sample is drawn from a study of blood T cells in healthy people across ages. Study in general: Template switching caught about one barcoded beta molecule for each two T cells. Study-level results: Per million T cells, TCR beta diversity dropped roughly linearly as age increased.

There were at least 6 micrograms of total RNA extracted from every sample. The genes are TRBV5-5 and TRBJ2-1; the match to TRBD2 covers 8 bases. The sample was blood. This TCR was sampled from a woman aged 80 or over in good health. The CDR3 DNA reads TGTGCCAGCAGCTTGGGCGGGACTAGTAGGAATGAGCAGTTCTTC. This gives the protein CASSLGGTSRNEQFF. The complete variable domain, with remaining parts taken from reference TRBV5-5 and TRBJ2-1, reads DAGVTQSPTHLIKTRGQQVTLRCSPISGHKSVSWYQQVLGQGPQFIFQYYEKEERGRGNFPDRFSARQFPNYSSELNVNALLLGDSALYLCASSLGGTSRNEQFFGPGTRLTVL.